The clone carrying this T cell receptor beta chain was found many times. Antigen unknown. Using unique molecular identifiers, the investigators prepared the TCRbeta library. TCRdb re-analysed the PCR reads in MiXCR, keeping a single row per CDR3 protein. The table shows some 220,000 distinct CDR3 sequences, with roughly 10% occurring only once. This specimen comes from a study of T-cell reconstitution after alpha-beta-depleted transplantation in children. Study observations and caveats: At around two months after transplant, the alpha-beta T cells were reportedly derived from several hundred expanded clones that came from non-depleted graft cells. T-cell numbers and diversity, one year after transplant, stemmed largely from T cells that were newly produced.

The CDR3 is 12 amino acids. V was shortened by 2 bases and J by 8 bases, with 8 bases between the two germline ends. CDR1 and CDR2 (germline): SGHRS, YFSETQ. The V gene is TRBV5-1, the J gene TRBJ2-1, with D perhaps TRBD1 (5 bases). This sample comprised PBMCs, obtained before TCRalphabeta/CD19-depleted stem cell transplant. This clonotype was sampled from a child under two years old with acute myeloid leukemia, due to receive a stem cell transplant. CDR3 sequence (DNA): TGCGCCAGCAGCTTCTGGGGCGATGAGCAGTTCTTC. Translating it yields CASSFWGDEQFF. The whole variable domain, remainder taken from reference TRBV5-1 and TRBJ2-1, is KAGVTQTPRYLIKTRGQQVTLSCSPISGHRSVSWYQQTPGQGLQFLFEYFSETQRNKGNFPGRFSGRQFSNSRSEMNVSTLELGDSALYLCASSFWGDEQFFGPGTRLTVL.